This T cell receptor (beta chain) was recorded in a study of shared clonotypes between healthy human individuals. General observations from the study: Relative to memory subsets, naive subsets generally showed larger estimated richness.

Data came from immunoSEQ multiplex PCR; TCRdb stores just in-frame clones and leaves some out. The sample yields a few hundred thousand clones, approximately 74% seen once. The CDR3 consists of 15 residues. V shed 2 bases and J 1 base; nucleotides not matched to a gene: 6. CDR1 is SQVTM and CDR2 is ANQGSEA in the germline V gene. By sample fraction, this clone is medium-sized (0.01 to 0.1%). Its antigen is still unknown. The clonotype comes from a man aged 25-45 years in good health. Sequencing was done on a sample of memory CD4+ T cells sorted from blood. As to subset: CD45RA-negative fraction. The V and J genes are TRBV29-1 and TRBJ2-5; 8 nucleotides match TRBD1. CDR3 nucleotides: TGCAGCGTTGAACCCGACAGGGGACGCCAAGAGACCCAGTACTTC. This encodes CSVEPDRGRQETQYF. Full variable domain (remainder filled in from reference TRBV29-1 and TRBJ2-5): SAVISQKPSRDICQRGTSLTIQCQVDSQVTMMFWYRQQPGQSLTLIATANQGSEATYESGFVIDKFPISRPNLTFSTLTVSNMSPEDSSIYLCSVEPDRGRQETQYFGPGTRLLVL.